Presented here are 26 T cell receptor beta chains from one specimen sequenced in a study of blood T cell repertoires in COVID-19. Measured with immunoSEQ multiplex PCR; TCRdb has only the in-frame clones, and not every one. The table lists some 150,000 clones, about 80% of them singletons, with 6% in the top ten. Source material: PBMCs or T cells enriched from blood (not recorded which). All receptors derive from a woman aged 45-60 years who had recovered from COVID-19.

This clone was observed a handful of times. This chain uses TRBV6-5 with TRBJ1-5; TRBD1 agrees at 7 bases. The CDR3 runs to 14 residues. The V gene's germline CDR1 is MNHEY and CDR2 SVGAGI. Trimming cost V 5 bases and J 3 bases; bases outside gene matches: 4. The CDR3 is CASSTTGYNQPQHF. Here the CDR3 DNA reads TGTGCCAGCAGTACGACAGGGTACAATCAGCCCCAGCATTTT.

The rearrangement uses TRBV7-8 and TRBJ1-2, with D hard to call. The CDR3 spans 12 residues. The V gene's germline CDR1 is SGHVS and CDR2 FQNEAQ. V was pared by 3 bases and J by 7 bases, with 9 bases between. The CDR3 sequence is CASSFGGGGYTF. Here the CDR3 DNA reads TGTGCCAGCAGCTTTGGAGGAGGTGGCTACACCTTC. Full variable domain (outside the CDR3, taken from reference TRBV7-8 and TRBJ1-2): GAGVSQSPRYKVAKRGQDVALRCDPISGHVSLFWYQQALGQGPEFLTYFQNEAQLDKSGLPSDRFFAERPEGSVSTLKIQRTQQEDSAVYLCASSFGGGGYTFGSGTRLTVV.

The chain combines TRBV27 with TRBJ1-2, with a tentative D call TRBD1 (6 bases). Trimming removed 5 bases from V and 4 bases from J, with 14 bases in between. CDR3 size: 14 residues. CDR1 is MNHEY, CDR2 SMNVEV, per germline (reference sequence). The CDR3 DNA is TGTGCCAGCAGTCCACAGGGTACGGCCTATGGCTACACCTTC. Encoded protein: CASSPQGTAYGYTF.

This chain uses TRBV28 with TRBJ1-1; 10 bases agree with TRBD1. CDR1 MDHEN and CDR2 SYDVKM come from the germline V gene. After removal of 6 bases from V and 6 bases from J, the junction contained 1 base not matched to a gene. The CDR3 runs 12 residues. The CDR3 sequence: CASRGQGAEAFF. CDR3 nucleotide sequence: TGTGCCAGCAGAGGACAGGGGGCTGAAGCTTTCTTT.

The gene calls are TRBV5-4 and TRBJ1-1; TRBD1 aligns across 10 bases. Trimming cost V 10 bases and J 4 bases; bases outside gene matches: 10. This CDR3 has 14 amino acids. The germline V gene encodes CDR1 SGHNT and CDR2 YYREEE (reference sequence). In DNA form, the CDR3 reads TGTGCCTTTCTCCCGGGACAGGGGTTCACTGAAGCTTTCTTT. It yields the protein CAFLPGQGFTEAFF.

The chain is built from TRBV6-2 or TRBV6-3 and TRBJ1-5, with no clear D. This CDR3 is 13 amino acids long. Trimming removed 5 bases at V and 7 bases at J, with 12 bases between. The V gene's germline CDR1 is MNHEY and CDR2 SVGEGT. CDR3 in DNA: TGTGCCAGCAGTCCGTTCAGCGAACAGCCCCAGCATTTT. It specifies CASSPFSEQPQHF.

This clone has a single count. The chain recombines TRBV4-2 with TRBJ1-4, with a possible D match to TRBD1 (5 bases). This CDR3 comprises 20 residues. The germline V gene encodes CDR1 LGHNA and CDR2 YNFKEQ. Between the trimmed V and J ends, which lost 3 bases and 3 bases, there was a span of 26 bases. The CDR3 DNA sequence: TGTGCCAGCAGCCAGGACGATCATGACAGATTGTTGCTTGCTAATGAAAAACTGTTTTTT. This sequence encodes CASSQDDHDRLLLANEKLFF.

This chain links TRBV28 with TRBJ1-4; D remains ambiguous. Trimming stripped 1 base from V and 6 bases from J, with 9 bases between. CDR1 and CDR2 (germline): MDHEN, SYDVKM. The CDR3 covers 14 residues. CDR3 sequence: CASSLLSGDEKLFF. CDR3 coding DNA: TGTGCCAGCAGTTTATTAAGCGGGGATGAAAAACTGTTTTTT.

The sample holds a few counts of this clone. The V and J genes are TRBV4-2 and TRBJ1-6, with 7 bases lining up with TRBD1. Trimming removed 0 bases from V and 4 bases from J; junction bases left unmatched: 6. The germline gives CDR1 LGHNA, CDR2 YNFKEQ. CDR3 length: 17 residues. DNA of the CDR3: TGTGCCAGCAGCCAAGAGGATCGACAGGGATATAATTCACCCCTCCACTTT. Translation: CASSQEDRQGYNSPLHF.

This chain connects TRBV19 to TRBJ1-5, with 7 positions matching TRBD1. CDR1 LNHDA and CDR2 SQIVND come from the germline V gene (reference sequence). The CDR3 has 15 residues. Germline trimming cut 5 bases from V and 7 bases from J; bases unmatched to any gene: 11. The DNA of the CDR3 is TGTGCCAGTAGTCATATAGGACAGGAGGGCCAGCCCCAGCATTTT. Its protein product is CASSHIGQEGQPQHF.

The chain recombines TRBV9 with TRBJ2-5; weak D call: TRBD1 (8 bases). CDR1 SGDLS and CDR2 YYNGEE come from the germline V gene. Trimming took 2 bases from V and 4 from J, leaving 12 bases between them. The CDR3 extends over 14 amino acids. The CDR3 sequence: CASSVDREGETQYF. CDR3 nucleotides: TGTGCCAGCAGCGTGGACAGGGAGGGAGAGACCCAGTACTTC.

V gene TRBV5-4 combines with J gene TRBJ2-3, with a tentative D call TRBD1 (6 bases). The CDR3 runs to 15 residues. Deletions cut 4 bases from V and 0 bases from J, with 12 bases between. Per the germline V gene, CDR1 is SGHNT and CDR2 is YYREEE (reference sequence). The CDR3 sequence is CASSAGQSSTDTQYF. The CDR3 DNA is TGTGCCAGCAGCGCCGGACAGTCTAGCACAGATACGCAGTATTTT.

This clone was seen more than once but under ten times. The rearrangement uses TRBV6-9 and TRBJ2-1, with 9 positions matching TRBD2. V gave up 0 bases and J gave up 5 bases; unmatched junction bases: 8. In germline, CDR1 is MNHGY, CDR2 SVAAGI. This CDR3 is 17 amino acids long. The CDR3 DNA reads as TGTGCCAGCAGTTATTCTGGGACTAGCAGGTCCCACAATGAGCAGTTCTTC. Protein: CASSYSGTSRSHNEQFF.

Here the CDR3 DNA reads TGTGCCAGCAGTGGATCCCGTGGCCGCGAAAAACTGTTTTTT. This gives the protein CASSGSRGREKLFF. The V gene is TRBV2, the J gene TRBJ1-4; D is unclear. Looked up from germline, CDR1 is SNHLY and CDR2 is FYNNEI. Trimming stripped 4 bases from V and 8 bases from J, with 14 bases between. This CDR3 contains 14 residues. The complete variable domain, with remaining parts taken from reference TRBV2 and TRBJ1-4, reads EPEVTQTPSHQVTQMGQEVILRCVPISNHLYFYWYRQILGQKVEFLVSFYNNEISEKSEIFDDQFSVERPDGSNFTLKIRSTKLEDSAMYFCASSGSRGREKLFFGSGTQLSVL.

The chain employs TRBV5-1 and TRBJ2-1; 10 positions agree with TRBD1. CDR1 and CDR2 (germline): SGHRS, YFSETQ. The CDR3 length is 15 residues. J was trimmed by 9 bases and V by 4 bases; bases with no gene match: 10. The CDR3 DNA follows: TGCGCCAGCAGCCAAACCGGGACAGGGGCGGTTGAGCAGTTCTTC. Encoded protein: CASSQTGTGAVEQFF.

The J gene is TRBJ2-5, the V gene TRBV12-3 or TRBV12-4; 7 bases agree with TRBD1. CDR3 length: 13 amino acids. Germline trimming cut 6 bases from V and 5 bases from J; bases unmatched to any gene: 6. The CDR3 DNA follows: TGTGCCAGCAGAGGGACAGACGGGGAGACCCAGTACTTC. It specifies CASRGTDGETQYF.

The CDR3 region is CASSRVGQGIREKLFF. In nucleotides, the CDR3 is TGTGCCAGCAGCCGGGTTGGACAGGGAATTCGTGAAAAACTGTTTTTT. The chain employs TRBV3-1 (or the pseudogene TRBV3-2) and TRBJ1-4; 8 bases match TRBD1. The germline CDR1 and CDR2 sequences are LGHDT and YNNKEL (reference sequence). With 4 bases clipped from V and 7 bases from J, the junction kept 11 bases outside the gene matches. The CDR3 extends over 16 amino acids.

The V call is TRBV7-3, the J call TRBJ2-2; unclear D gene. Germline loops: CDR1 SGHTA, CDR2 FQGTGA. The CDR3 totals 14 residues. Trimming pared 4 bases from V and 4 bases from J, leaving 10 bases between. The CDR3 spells CASSSTPGTGELFF. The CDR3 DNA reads TGTGCCAGCAGCTCTACCCCCGGCACCGGGGAGCTGTTTTTT. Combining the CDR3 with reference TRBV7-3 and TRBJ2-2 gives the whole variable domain GAGVSQTPSNKVTEKGKYVELRCDPISGHTALYWYRQSLGQGPEFLIYFQGTGAADDSGLPNDRFFAVRPEGSVSTLKIQRTERGDSAVYLCASSSTPGTGELFFGEGSRLTVL.

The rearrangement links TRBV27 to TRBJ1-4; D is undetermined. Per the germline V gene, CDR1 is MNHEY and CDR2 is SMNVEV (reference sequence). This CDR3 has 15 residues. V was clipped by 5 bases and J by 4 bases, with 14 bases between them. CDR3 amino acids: CASSPFGPRNEKLFF. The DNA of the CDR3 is TGTGCCAGCAGTCCATTTGGGCCGCGTAATGAAAAACTGTTTTTT.

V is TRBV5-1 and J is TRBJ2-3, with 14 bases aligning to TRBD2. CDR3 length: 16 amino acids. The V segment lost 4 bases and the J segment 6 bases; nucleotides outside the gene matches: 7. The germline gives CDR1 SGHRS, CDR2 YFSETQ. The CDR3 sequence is CASSRGLAGDRDTQYF. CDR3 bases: TGCGCCAGCAGCAGGGGACTAGCGGGGGATAGGGATACGCAGTATTTT. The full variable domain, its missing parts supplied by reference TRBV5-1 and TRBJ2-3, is KAGVTQTPRYLIKTRGQQVTLSCSPISGHRSVSWYQQTPGQGLQFLFEYFSETQRNKGNFPGRFSGRQFSNSRSEMNVSTLELGDSALYLCASSRGLAGDRDTQYFGPGTRLTVL.

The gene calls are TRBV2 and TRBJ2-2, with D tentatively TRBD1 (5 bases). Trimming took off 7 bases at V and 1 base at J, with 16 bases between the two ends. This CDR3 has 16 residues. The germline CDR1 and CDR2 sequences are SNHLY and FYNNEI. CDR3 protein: CASKQGASLNTGELFF. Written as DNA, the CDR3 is TGTGCCAGCAAACAAGGGGCCAGCCTGAACACCGGGGAGCTGTTTTTT. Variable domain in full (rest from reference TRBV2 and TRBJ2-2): EPEVTQTPSHQVTQMGQEVILRCVPISNHLYFYWYRQILGQKVEFLVSFYNNEISEKSEIFDDQFSVERPDGSNFTLKIRSTKLEDSAMYFCASKQGASLNTGELFFGEGSRLTVL.

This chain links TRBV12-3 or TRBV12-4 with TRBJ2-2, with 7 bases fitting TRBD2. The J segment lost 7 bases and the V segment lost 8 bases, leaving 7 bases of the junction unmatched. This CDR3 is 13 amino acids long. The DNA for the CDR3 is TGTGCCAGCCGGAGGGCGGGGGTCGGGGAGCTGTTTTTT. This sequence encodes CASRRAGVGELFF.

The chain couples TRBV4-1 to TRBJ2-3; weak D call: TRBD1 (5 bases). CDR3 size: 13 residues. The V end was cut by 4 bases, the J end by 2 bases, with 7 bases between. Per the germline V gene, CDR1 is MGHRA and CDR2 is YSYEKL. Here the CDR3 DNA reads TGCGCCAGCAGCCTGACAGACACAGATACGCAGTATTTT. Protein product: CASSLTDTDTQYF.

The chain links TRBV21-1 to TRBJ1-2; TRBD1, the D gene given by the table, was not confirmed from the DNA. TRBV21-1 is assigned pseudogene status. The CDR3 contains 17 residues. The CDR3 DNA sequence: TGTGCCAGCCCCGGGCCCATGACAGGGGGGGCGAACTATGGCTACACCTTC. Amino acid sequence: CASPGPMTGGANYGYTF.

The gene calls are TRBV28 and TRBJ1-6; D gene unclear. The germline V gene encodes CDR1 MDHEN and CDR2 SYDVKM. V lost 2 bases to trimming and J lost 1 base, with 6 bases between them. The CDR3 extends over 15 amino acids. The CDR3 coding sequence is TGTGCCAGCAGTTTACCTAGGTCCTATAATTCACCCCTCCACTTT. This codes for CASSLPRSYNSPLHF.

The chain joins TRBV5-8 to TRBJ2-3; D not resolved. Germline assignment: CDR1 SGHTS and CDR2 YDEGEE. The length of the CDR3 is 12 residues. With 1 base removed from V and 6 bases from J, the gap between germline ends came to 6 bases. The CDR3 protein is CASSLSWDTQYF. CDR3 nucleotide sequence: TGTGCCAGCAGCTTGAGCTGGGATACGCAGTATTTT. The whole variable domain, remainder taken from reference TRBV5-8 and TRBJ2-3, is EAGVTQSPTHLIKTRGQQATLRCSPISGHTSVYWYQQALGLGLQFLLWYDEGEERNRGNFPPRFSGRQFPNYSSELNVNALELEDSALYLCASSLSWDTQYFGPGTRLTVL.